The 8 T cell receptor beta chains presented below share a single source sample, sequenced in a study of PD-1 blockade in classical Hodgkin lymphoma. The assay was immunoSEQ multiplex PCR, and TCRdb's table has in-frame clones only and misses some. The sample carries about 51,000 clones, roughly three quarters recorded once. Time point described: cycle 4 day 1 (C4D1), after less than 7 weeks of nivolumab. Each patient's relapse followed autologous stem cell transplantation, and brentuximab vedotin exposure varied. Sequencing used peripheral blood mononuclear cells (PBMCs), obtained before the fourth cycle of nivolumab. These receptors were taken from a human donor with classical Hodgkin lymphoma.

J is TRBJ1-2 and V is TRBV19, with 7 bases lining up with TRBD1. The J segment lost 2 bases and the V segment lost 1 base, leaving 4 bases of the junction unmatched. The CDR3 totals 15 residues. Looked up from germline, CDR1 is LNHDA and CDR2 is SQIVND (reference sequence). Here the CDR3 DNA reads TGTGCCAGTAGTATAGTCTCGACAGGGAACTATGGCTACACCTTC. Translating it yields CASSIVSTGNYGYTF. The complete variable domain, with remaining parts taken from reference TRBV19 and TRBJ1-2, reads DGGITQSPKYLFRKEGQNVTLSCEQNLNHDAMYWYRQDPGQGLRLIYYSQIVNDFQKGDIAEGYSVSREKKESFPLTVTSAQKNPTAFYLCASSIVSTGNYGYTFGSGTRLTVV.

J is TRBJ1-2 and V is TRBV2; TRBD1 agrees at 9 bases. V lost 7 bases to trimming and J lost 6 bases; unmatched junction nucleotides: 6. This CDR3 contains 13 residues. The germline V gene encodes CDR1 SNHLY and CDR2 FYNNEI. The CDR3 reads CASTEGTGNGYTF. CDR3 sequence (DNA): TGTGCCAGCACCGAAGGGACAGGGAATGGCTACACCTTC.

The chain combines TRBV7-2 with TRBJ2-1, with TRBD2 identical over 8 bases. Germline trimming cut 5 bases from V and 7 bases from J; bases unmatched to any gene: 10. The germline V gene encodes CDR1 SGHTA and CDR2 FQGNSA. The CDR3 has 15 amino acids. The CDR3: CASSTRAGEWNEQFF. Written as DNA, the CDR3 is TGTGCCAGCAGCACCAGAGCGGGAGAGTGGAATGAGCAGTTCTTC.

The chain combines TRBV4-2 with TRBJ2-7; no clear D. V was trimmed by 3 bases and J by 1 base, leaving 10 bases between them. The germline gives CDR1 LGHNA, CDR2 YNFKEQ. The CDR3 loop spans 14 amino acids. The CDR3, as DNA: TGTGCCAGCAGCCAGGCGGTGGGGTCCTACGAGCAGTACTTC. Translating gives CASSQAVGSYEQYF.

This chain joins TRBV27 and TRBJ2-1; D is perhaps TRBD1 or TRBD2 (6 bases each). Trimming stripped 9 bases from V and 0 bases from J, with 15 bases between. Germline lookup yields CDR1 MNHEY and CDR2 SMNVEV (reference sequence). CDR3 size: 15 residues. CDR3 nucleotide sequence: TGTGCCAGAGGGGGTAGCGGATACTCCTACAATGAGCAGTTCTTC. Its protein is CARGGSGYSYNEQFF.

The chain links TRBV5-1 to TRBJ1-5, with a weak D call TRBD1 (6 bases). The V end was cut by 3 bases, the J end by 1 base, with 11 bases between. The length of the CDR3 is 15 residues. From germline, CDR1 is SGHRS and CDR2 YFSETQ. The CDR3 loop reads CASSSTGASNQPQHF. The CDR3 nucleotides read TGCGCCAGCAGCTCGACAGGTGCGAGCAATCAGCCCCAGCATTTT.

The genes are TRBV11-2 and TRBJ1-2; D is possibly TRBD1 (5 bases). This CDR3 is built from 14 residues. V dropped 0 bases and J dropped 6 bases, with 11 bases sitting between them. Germline V gives CDR1 SGHAT, CDR2 FQNNGV. The CDR3 sequence: CASSLDTGRDGYTF. Here the CDR3 DNA reads TGTGCCAGCAGCTTAGATACAGGAAGAGATGGCTACACCTTC.

This clone was seen just once. This sequence joins TRBV18 and TRBJ1-1; 7 bases fit TRBD1. V shed 3 bases, J shed 4 bases, and the junction held 11 bases outside the gene matches. In germline, CDR1 is KGHSH, CDR2 LQKENI. The CDR3 runs 16 residues. CDR3 DNA: TGTGCCAGCTCACCCCCCAACAGGGGCTCTTTCACTGAAGCTTTCTTT. Translation gives CASSPPNRGSFTEAFF.